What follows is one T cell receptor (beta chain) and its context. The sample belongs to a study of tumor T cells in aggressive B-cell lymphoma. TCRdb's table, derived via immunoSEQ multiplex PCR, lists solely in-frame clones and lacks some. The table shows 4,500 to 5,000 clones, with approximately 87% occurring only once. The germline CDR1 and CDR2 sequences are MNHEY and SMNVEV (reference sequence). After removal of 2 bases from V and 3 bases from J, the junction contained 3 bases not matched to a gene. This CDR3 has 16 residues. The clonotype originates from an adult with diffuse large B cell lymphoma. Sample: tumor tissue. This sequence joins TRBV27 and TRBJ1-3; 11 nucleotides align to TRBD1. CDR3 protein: CASSLTGTGGGNTIYF. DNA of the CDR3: TGTGCCAGCAGTTTAACCGGGACAGGGGGTGGAAACACCATATATTTT.